This T cell receptor beta chain is from a study of beta chain features in type 1 diabetes (dated by TCRdb to 2016 to 2019). With regard to the full study: Mean age, gender distribution, total cell number and subset yield were not different between patients and healthy donors. Across all samples, around 99 million sorted cells were examined, and cell number per subset correlated strongly with RNA yield. The study compared the TCRB repertoires of sorted circulating CD4+ T cell subsets in recently diagnosed type 1 diabetes patients with those in matched healthy donors. Regulatory and stem cell-like memory subsets were obtained from only 8 patients and roughly 8 healthy donors, while naive and central memory subsets were obtained from all 30 or so donors. General study outcomes and caveats: Naive, central memory and regulatory TCRB repertoires appeared more similar among patients than among healthy donors. Because small numbers of individuals were included in the HLA sub-analyses, any influence of HLA type on TCRB rearrangement was left unresolved. Patients with type 1 diabetes made fewer insertions and deleted more nucleotides at VDJ recombination sites, implying thymic rearrangement abnormalities. PCR might favor shorter templates, but patient and control samples were amplified and corrected together, so any skew would affect both groups equally. Sequencing cDNA rather than genomic DNA could over-represent highly expressing activated cells, although activation and CD3 levels did not differ between groups. A moderate but significant shortening of TCRB CDR3 length was observed in type 1 diabetes patients in all four CD4+ subsets.

Each donor gave one peripheral blood draw, averaging approximately 110 mL, which was collected into heparinised tubes. Naive, central memory, regulatory and stem cell-like memory CD4+ T cells were sorted on a BD FACSAria II using a panel including CD45RO, CCR7, CD25, CD127, CD95 and CD27. All sorted populations exceeded 95% purity. PBMCs were isolated immediately by Lymphoprep density gradient centrifugation and stained directly without culture. Samples were stained and sorted in pairs, with one healthy donor and one patient per experiment, so that batch effects were minimized. Based on the germline V gene (reference sequence), the CDR1 and CDR2 sequences are GTSNPN and SVGIG. From the cysteine up to the phenylalanine, the CDR3 has a length of 13 residues. Left in the record is the CDR3 DNA by itself, 39 bases read in frame from the first base. Compared with germline, V lacks 2 bases and J lacks 15 bases; bases without a gene match: 7.

Concerning this clone: Its target antigen remains unknown. Base qualities are not recorded, but no much larger clone differs from it by a single base.

The High Capacity cDNA Reverse Transcription Kit was used to reverse transcribe all of the isolated RNA, meaning that expressed TCRB transcripts were what got sequenced. Deep immunoSEQ sequencing was applied to naive, central memory and regulatory T cell samples, giving an average of about 3.8 million total reads per sample. After sorted cells were lysed in RLT buffer, RNA was extracted with DNase-treated RNeasy Micro or Mini kits, with the choice depending on cell number. To prevent cross-contamination, every cell subset was processed on its own, while patient and healthy donor samples were processed together. Using the immunoSEQ multiplex PCR, TCRB sequences were amplified from cDNA into 87-bp fragments spanning the CDR3 region. The amplicons were sequenced using the Illumina HiSeq platform. As for the authors' bioinformatics: Synthetic template baselines were used to correct PCR bias computationally, reads within Hamming distance 2 were collapsed, and singletons that could not be merged were discarded. Reads were aligned against IMGT so that V, D and J genes, CDR3 length and insertions or deletions at six rearrangement sites could be assigned. Within each subset, clonotype counts were normalized to the number of sorted cells before true diversity and Gini coefficients were calculated with the tcR R package. Repertoire sharing was quantified using the overlap coefficient calculated on TCRB nucleotide sequences. Out-of-frame TCRB sequences from naive cells were analyzed as a proxy for the pre-selection repertoire. Imported from immuneACCESS, the table was reduced by TCRdb to in-frame sequences with V and J called. These copies leave out some clones; in studies compared against another copy, an unresolved V gene accounts for under half, and the cause of the remainder is not known. Clone size and V and J calls were adopted from that table, with D and trimming inferred from the DNA. Recorded for this sample are about 150,000 clones; under 11% of them occurred a single time. Under 1.5% of the sample lies in the top ten.

This receptor was taken from a man between 18 and 29 years old in good health. The V gene is TRBV30 and the J gene is TRBJ2-1; TRBD2 matches 13 bases in the middle. Sequencing used naive CD4+ T cells from blood. The cell subset or site tag for this specimen amounts to: true naive CD4+ T cells. The sequenced DNA: TGTGCCTGGAGTAAAACTAGCGGGGGGGCTAGGTTCTTC. The resulting protein is CAWSKTSGGARFF.